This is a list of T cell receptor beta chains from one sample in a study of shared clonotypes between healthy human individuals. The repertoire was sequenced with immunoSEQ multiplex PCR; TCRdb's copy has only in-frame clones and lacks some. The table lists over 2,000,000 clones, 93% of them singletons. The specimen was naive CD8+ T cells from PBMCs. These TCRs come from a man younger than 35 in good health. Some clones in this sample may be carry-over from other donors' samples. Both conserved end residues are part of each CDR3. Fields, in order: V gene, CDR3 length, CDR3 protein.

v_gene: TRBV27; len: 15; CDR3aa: CASSFSAGSVAEQYF
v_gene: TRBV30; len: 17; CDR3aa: CAWSVPKVGERSYGYTF
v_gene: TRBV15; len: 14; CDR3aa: CATAGFSSYNEQFF
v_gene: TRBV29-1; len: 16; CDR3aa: CSVEWWGHTPTGELFF
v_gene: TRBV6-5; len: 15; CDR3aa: CASSPGQYGANVLTF
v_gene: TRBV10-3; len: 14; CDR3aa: CAISDSLVEHEQFF
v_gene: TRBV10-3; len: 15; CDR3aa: CAISEQRTSVNEQFF
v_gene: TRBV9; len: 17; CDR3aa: CASSVEATGFGTDTQYF
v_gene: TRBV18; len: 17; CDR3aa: CASSPPGYAGEVTEAFF
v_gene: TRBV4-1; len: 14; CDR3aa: CASSPSMGYEKLFF
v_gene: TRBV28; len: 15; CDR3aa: CASRESGTNTGELFF
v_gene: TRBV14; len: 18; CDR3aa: CASSQPRLRGLIDEKLFF
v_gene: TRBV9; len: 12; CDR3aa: CASSPQKGGAFF
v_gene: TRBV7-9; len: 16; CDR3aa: CASSFKGRQGSAEQYF
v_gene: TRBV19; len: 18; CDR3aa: CASSMVWAWGASNTEAFF
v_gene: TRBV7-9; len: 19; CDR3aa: CASSLFGGPQGGSTGELFF
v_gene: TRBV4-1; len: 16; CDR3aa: CASSQDSGLGPDTQYF
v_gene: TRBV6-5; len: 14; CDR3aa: CASSYGQGIEKLFF
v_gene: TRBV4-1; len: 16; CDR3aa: CASSKRSGTGYYEQYF
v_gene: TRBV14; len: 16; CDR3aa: CASSQDWRISSYEQYF
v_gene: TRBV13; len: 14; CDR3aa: CASSQDSSPLPYTF
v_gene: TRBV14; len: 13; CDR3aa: CASSQGTGDGYTF
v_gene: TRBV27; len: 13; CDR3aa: CASSLVAADTQYF
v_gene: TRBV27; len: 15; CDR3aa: CASSFGGGGNQPQHF
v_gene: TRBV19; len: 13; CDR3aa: CASSITTGYEQYF
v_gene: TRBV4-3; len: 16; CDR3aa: CASSQDVGEENTEAFF
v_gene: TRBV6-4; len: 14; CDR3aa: CATDYRTNTGELFF
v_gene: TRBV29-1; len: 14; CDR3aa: CSVAGRGEYTEAFF
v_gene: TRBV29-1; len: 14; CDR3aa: CSGDRTSSYNEQFF
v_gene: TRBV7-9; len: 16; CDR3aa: CASSLRQGAMEEKLFF
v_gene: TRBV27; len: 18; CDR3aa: CASSLSAGLAGGTDTQYF
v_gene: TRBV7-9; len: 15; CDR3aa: CASSSTTGQDYEQYF
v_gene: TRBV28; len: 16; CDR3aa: CASSLSTGPRTGELFF
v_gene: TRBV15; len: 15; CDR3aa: CATSRLDTSPGEQYF
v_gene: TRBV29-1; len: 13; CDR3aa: CSVIHPLTYEQYF
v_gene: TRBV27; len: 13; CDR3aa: CASAHGASYEQYF
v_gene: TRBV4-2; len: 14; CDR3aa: CASSQSNRGHEQFF
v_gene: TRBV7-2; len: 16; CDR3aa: CASSLGGLAGAYEQYF
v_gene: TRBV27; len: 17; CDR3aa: CASSPRTGGLNTGELFF
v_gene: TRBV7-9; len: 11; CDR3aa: CASSWTDTQYF
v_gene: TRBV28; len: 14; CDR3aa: CASNEAGAYNEQFF
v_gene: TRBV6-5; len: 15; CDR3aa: CASSYTSPRTGELFF
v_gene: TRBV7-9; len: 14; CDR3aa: CASSRPEGPDTQYF
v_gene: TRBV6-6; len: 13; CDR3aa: CASSPGTLDEQFF
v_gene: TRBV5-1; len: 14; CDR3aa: CASSWGLAGDDGFF
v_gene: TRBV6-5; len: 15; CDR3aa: CASSPGISSYNEQFF
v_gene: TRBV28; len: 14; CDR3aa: CASSLGTSGNTIYF
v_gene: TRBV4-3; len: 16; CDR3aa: CASSQDGNAALGEQYF
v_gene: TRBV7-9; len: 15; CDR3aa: CASTPKGASYNEQFF
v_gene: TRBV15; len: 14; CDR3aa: CATRSSGFGNEQFF
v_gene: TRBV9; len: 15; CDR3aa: CASSAEGNAKEKLFF
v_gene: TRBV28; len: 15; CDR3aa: CASSQGQGAMHEQYF
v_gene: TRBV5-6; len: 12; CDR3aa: CASSTQSYEQYF
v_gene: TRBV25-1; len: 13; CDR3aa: CASSGGTVGEQYF